The 3 T cell receptor beta chains below were found in one sample sequenced in a study of control samples from healthy donors and cancer patients. Assay: immunoSEQ multiplex PCR; the TCRdb copy retains only in-frame clones and omits some. The data show approximately 180,000 clones, with about nine tenths seen just once and around 2.2% held by the top ten. The sample comprised blood. The receptor set was obtained from a woman aged 40 to 50 in good health.

The J gene is TRBJ2-5, the V gene TRBV29-1; D unresolved. V was trimmed by 7 bases and J by 5 bases, leaving 23 bases between them. CDR1 and CDR2 from the germline V gene are SQVTM and ANQGSEA. The CDR3 runs 15 residues. CDR3 in amino acids: CSAERQLGLKETQYF. As DNA, the CDR3 is TGCAGCGCCGAAAGGCAGTTAGGGCTAAAGGAGACCCAGTACTTC.

The rearrangement joins TRBV9 to TRBJ2-5; D perhaps matches TRBD1 (5 bases). The CDR3 contains 13 residues. CDR1 and CDR2 (germline): SGDLS, YYNGEE. The V end was cut by 5 bases, the J end by 2 bases, with 10 bases between. The CDR3 DNA follows: TGTGCCAGCAGTGGGGCCCCACAAGAGACCCAGTACTTC. Its translation is CASSGAPQETQYF.

The table lists this clone with a count of one. The rearrangement uses TRBV6-5 and TRBJ2-2, with unresolved D. Germline CDR1 MNHEY, CDR2 SVGAGI. V was clipped by 0 bases and J by 6 bases, with 14 bases between them. The CDR3 is made up of 16 amino acids. CDR3 loop: CASSYSAGSVSGELFF. DNA of the CDR3: TGTGCCAGCAGTTACTCGGCAGGTTCGGTCTCCGGGGAGCTGTTTTTT.